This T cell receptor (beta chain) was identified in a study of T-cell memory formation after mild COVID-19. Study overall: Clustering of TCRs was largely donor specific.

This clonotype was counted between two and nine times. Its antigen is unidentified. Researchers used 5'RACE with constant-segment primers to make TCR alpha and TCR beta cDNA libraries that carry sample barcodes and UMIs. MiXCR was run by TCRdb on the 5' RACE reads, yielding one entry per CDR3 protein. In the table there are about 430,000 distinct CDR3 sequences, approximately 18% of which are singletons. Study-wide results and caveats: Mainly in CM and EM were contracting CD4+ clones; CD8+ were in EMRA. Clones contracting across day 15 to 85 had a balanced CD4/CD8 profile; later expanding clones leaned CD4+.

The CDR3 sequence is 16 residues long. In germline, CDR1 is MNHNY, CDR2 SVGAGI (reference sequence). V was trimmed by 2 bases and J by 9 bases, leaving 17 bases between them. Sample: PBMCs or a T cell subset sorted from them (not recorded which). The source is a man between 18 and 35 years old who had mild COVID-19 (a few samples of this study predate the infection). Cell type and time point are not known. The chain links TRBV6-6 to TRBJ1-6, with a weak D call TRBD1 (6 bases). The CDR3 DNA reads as TGTGCCAGCAGTTACAACAGGGAATTTTGGGGTTCACCCCTCCACTTT. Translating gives CASSYNREFWGSPLHF.